Below are 12 T cell receptor beta chains sequenced from a single sample in a study of T cells after posttransplantation cyclophosphamide. Treatment was busulfan-fludarabine conditioning, a marrow graft, and cyclophosphamide on days +3 and +4. Sequencing was performed with immunoSEQ multiplex PCR; in TCRdb, only in-frame clones are kept and a portion is missing. This sample yields thousands of clones, of which roughly 80% are seen a single time; about a third belongs to the top ten. This specimen was PBMCs, taken after allogeneic stem cell transplant with posttransplant cyclophosphamide. The receptors originated from a male patient aged 55 to 69 who received an allogeneic stem cell transplant from an unrelated donor, was CMV-positive, and had no GVHD. Some of these T cells may belong to the graft donor.

J is TRBJ2-1 and V is TRBV6-1; tentatively, D is TRBD2 (6 bases). The CDR3 has 13 residues. The germline gives CDR1 MNHNS, CDR2 SASEGT. Trimming took 5 bases from V and 4 from J, leaving 9 bases between them. The CDR3 reads CASSLDYYNEQFF. The CDR3, as DNA: TGTGCCAGCAGTTTGGACTATTACAATGAGCAGTTCTTC.

The chain has TRBV29-1 and TRBJ2-5; 14 bases agree with TRBD2. This CDR3 has 15 residues. V dropped 1 base and J dropped 7; count of bases not matched to a gene: 5. Per the germline V gene, CDR1 is SQVTM and CDR2 is ANQGSEA. CDR3 protein: CSVEGLAGGRGTQYF. The CDR3, as DNA: TGCAGCGTTGAAGGACTAGCGGGAGGGCGGGGGACCCAGTACTTC.

The V gene is TRBV14, the J gene TRBJ2-2, with 9 bases aligning to TRBD2. The CDR3 extends over 17 amino acids. Unmatched junction bases numbered 9, after V lost 0 bases and J lost 7 bases. The germline V gene encodes CDR1 SGHDN and CDR2 FVKESK. The CDR3 sequence: CASSQDAAGGPGGELFF. In DNA form, the CDR3 reads TGTGCCAGCAGCCAAGACGCGGCGGGAGGGCCTGGCGGGGAGCTGTTTTTT.

V gene TRBV2 combines with J gene TRBJ2-7; 11 bases line up with TRBD1. Germline loops: CDR1 SNHLY, CDR2 FYNNEI. CDR3 length equals 16 residues. With 11 bases clipped from V and 6 bases from J, the junction kept 18 bases outside the gene matches. The CDR3 reads CACRTGGASGRVEQYF. The CDR3 coding sequence is TGTGCCTGTCGGACAGGGGGCGCTTCGGGCCGAGTCGAGCAGTACTTC.

This chain uses TRBV28 with TRBJ1-1, with D maybe TRBD1 (5 bases). The germline gives CDR1 MDHEN, CDR2 SYDVKM. V lost 1 base and J 9 bases, leaving 12 bases between the germline ends. The CDR3 sequence is 13 residues long. DNA for the CDR3: TGTGCCAGCAGTTTATCGGGAGGGGTAAAAGCTTTCTTT. Its translation: CASSLSGGVKAFF.

The chain recombines TRBV27 with TRBJ1-1; a weak D match, TRBD1 (5 bases). The CDR3 loop spans 17 amino acids. Germline CDR1 MNHEY, CDR2 SMNVEV (reference sequence). The V and J ends lost 5 bases and 2 bases respectively, with 21 bases between them. DNA for the CDR3: TGTGCCAGCAGTCCACAACGGCTTAGGGACTCCAACACTGAAGCTTTCTTT. Its translation is CASSPQRLRDSNTEAFF.

This sequence joins TRBV30 and TRBJ2-7, with D tentatively TRBD1 (6 bases). CDR1 is GTSNPN and CDR2 is SVGIG in the germline V gene (reference sequence). Trimming pared 4 bases from V and 2 bases from J, leaving 12 bases between. There are 13 residues in the CDR3. The CDR3 DNA reads as TGTGCCTGGATGCCAGGGGAAGCCTACGAGCAGTACTTC. Its translation is CAWMPGEAYEQYF. The variable domain in full, with the rest retrieved from reference TRBV30 and TRBJ2-7, is SQTIHQWPATLVQPVGSPLSLECTVEGTSNPNLYWYRQAAGRGLQLLFYSVGIGQISSEVPQNLSASRPQDRQFILSSKKLLLSDSGFYLCAWMPGEAYEQYFGPGTRLTVT.

This clone has a handful of counts. The chain combines TRBV6-1 with TRBJ1-5, with 10 bases lining up with TRBD1. Germline lookup yields CDR1 MNHNS and CDR2 SASEGT. The V segment lost 3 bases and the J segment 2 bases; nucleotides outside the gene matches: 1. This CDR3 is 15 amino acids long. Here the CDR3 reads CASSDGQGGNQPQHF. CDR3 coding DNA: TGTGCCAGCAGTGATGGACAGGGGGGCAATCAGCCCCAGCATTTT.

The V gene is TRBV28, the J gene TRBJ2-2, with TRBD2 as a possible D gene (6 bases). V lost 6 bases to trimming and J lost 13 bases, with 18 bases between them. The CDR3 is made up of 13 amino acids. Germline V gene sequence: CDR1 MDHEN, CDR2 SYDVKM. Here the CDR3 reads CASRNGIRGGLFF. The CDR3 bases are TGTGCCAGCAGAAACGGGATCCGGGGAGGGCTGTTTTTT.

In this sample, this clone turned up a few times. The chain combines TRBV13 with TRBJ1-1, with TRBD1 as a possible D gene (6 bases). Trimming shortened V by 8 bases and J by 4 bases, and 11 bases separated the two germline ends. CDR1 is PRHDT and CDR2 is FYEKMQ in the germline V gene (reference sequence). CDR3 length equals 12 residues. The CDR3 bases are TGTGCCAGCGAGGGGGAAGGCACTGAAGCTTTCTTT. Translated, it gives CASEGEGTEAFF.

This chain joins TRBV5-6 and TRBJ1-2, with TRBD1 matching over 7 bases. The germline CDR1 and CDR2 sequences are SGHDT and YYEEEE. This CDR3 is 14 amino acids long. The V segment lost 4 bases and the J segment 4 bases; nucleotides outside the gene matches: 7. The CDR3 sequence: CASSVGTALYGYTF. In DNA, the CDR3 is TGTGCCAGCAGCGTAGGGACAGCCCTCTATGGCTACACCTTC.

The chain uses TRBV10-2 and TRBJ2-1; possible D gene TRBD2, 5 bases. CDR3 length equals 14 residues. Trimming shortened V by 7 bases and J by 6 bases, and 16 bases separated the two germline ends. Germline CDR1 reads WSHSY; CDR2 reads SAAADI. Written as DNA, the CDR3 is TGCGCCAGCAAATTAACTAGATTTATCAATGAGCAGTTCTTC. Protein sequence: CASKLTRFINEQFF.